Here is one TCR beta chain with its context. Its antigen remains unknown. The PCR employed 60 Vbeta primers together with 13 Jbeta primers. This table comes from immunoSEQ multiplex PCR, and its TCRdb copy is limited to in-frame clones, with some not included. Its clone listing holds under 200,000 clones. The CDR3 consists of 16 residues. Germline V gives CDR1 LGHNA, CDR2 YNFKEQ. The ends lost 4 bases at V and 3 bases at J; junction bases unmatched: 6. The record originates from a study of cytomegalovirus exposure and HLA in healthy donors. In the study overall: The Caucasian-associated ancestry cluster held roughly 80% of 398 genotyped donors. Study-wide findings and caveats: Associated with cytomegalovirus, according to the listing, were around 160 TCR beta chains. According to an earlier analysis, most TCR beta V segments yielded productive rearrangements about 87% or about 30% of the time.

The TCR originated in a woman between 18 and 29 years old in good health and CMV-seropositive. This chain joins TRBV4-2 and TRBJ2-2; 9 bases fit TRBD2. The sample taken for sequencing was PBMCs. The CDR3 sequence is CASSLGTSPYTGELFF. The DNA for the CDR3 is TGTGCCAGCAGCCTAGGGACTAGCCCTTACACCGGGGAGCTGTTTTTT.